This note documents a single T cell receptor beta chain sequence. The antigen remains undetermined. J lost 3 bases, V lost 10 bases, and 5 bases had no gene match. CDR3 length: 13 residues. Germline lookup yields CDR1 MNHNS and CDR2 SASEGT. These data originate in a study of radiation and T cells in renal cell carcinoma. Study outcomes and limitations: No pretreatment tumor biopsies were available for baseline clonotypes. In blood, top tumor clones expanded by 2 weeks, shrinking by 4.

Indicated time point: baseline pretreatment blood. Regarding treatment: 15 Gy SBRT to primary tumor, nephrectomy 4 weeks later. After SBRT, blood was collected at 2 and 4 weeks, plus baseline. The patient's renal cell carcinoma had clear cell pathology. Only in-frame clones appear in the TCRdb table, and some are missing; sequencing was by immunoSEQ multiplex PCR. The table includes 95,000 to 150,000 clones, roughly 80% detected once. The sequenced sample was blood, obtained from a patient whose treatment included radiotherapy and nephrectomy. The chain links TRBV6-1 to TRBJ2-1; TRBD2 matches 8 bases. This TCR was recovered from a woman in her sixties or seventies with renal cell carcinoma. CDR3 bases: TGTGCCACGGGGGGGGCCGACTACAATGAGCAGTTCTTC. This translates into CATGGADYNEQFF.